This is a list of T cell receptor beta chains from one sample in a study of blood T cell repertoires in COVID-19. The table came from immunoSEQ multiplex PCR; TCRdb's copy has only in-frame clones and leaves some out. The sample has about 120,000 clones, roughly 86% seen once. The sequenced sample was peripheral blood. The source of these receptors is a woman in her 70s with COVID-19, enrolled during active disease. Each CDR3 is given with its conserved first and last residue. D genes are given only for firm matches. The size field is filled for only some rows; it gives once, few, many or a size class.

NA | TRBJ2-5 | TRBV27 | NA | CASSFSRSRRETQYF | TGTGCCAGCAGTTTTTCGCGGAGTCGCCGGGAGACCCAGTACTTC
NA | TRBJ1-3 | TRBV7-9 | NA | CASSLTENTIYF | TGTGCCAGCAGCTTAACAGAAAACACCATATATTTT
NA | TRBJ2-7 | TRBV28 | NA | CASSLWSAGTYEQYF | TGTGCCAGCAGTTTATGGTCGGCGGGCACCTACGAGCAGTACTTC
NA | TRBJ1-2 | TRBV18 | NA | CASSPLTATTNYGYTF | TGTGCCAGCTCACCACTTACAGCTACCACTAACTATGGCTACACCTTC
TRBD1 | TRBJ2-1 | TRBV5-1 | NA | CASSPGTGGNEQFF | TGCGCCAGCAGCCCCGGGACAGGGGGCAATGAGCAGTTCTTC
TRBD1 | TRBJ1-2 | TRBV7-2 | NA | CASSEYRGGNYGYTF | TGTGCCAGCAGCGAGTACAGGGGGGGCAACTATGGCTACACCTTC
NA | TRBJ1-5 | TRBV19 | NA | CASSVDSPRQPQHF | TGTGCCAGTAGTGTGGACAGCCCCAGGCAGCCCCAGCATTTT
NA | TRBJ1-2 | TRBV28 | NA | CASTSGGSSPNYGYTF | TGTGCCAGCACCTCTGGGGGGAGCTCCCCGAACTATGGCTACACCTTC
TRBD1 | TRBJ1-4 | TRBV6-1 | once | CASRGQGTEEKLFF | TGTGCCAGCCGGGGACAGGGGACGGAAGAAAAACTGTTTTTT
TRBD1 | TRBJ1-2 | TRBV4-1 | once | CASSQARQGGYTF | TGCGCCAGCAGCCAAGCCAGACAGGGAGGCTACACCTTC
NA | TRBJ1-1 | TRBV18 | NA | CASSPPLRSTEAFF | TGTGCCAGCTCACCGCCCCTGCGGAGCACTGAAGCTTTCTTT
NA | TRBJ2-1 | TRBV28 | once | CASRKRRTDNEQFF | TGTGCCAGCAGGAAACGTAGAACCGACAATGAGCAGTTCTTC
TRBD1 | TRBJ1-6 | TRBV9 | NA | CASSEGAQTRSPLHF | TGTGCCAGCAGCGAGGGGGCCCAAACCCGGTCACCCCTCCACTTT
NA | TRBJ2-1 | TRBV21-1 | NA | CASSKERRGGNNEQFF | TGTGCCAGCAGCAAAGAGAGGCGGGGGGGTAACAATGAGCAGTTCTTC
NA | TRBJ2-2 | TRBV9 | NA | CASDVSGVAGELFF | TGTGCCAGCGATGTCTCGGGGGTTGCCGGGGAGCTGTTTTTT
TRBD1 | TRBJ1-5 | TRBV19 | NA | CASRMGQGTNQPQHF | TGTGCCAGTAGAATGGGACAGGGTACAAATCAGCCCCAGCATTTT
TRBD1 | TRBJ1-2 | TRBV6-5 | NA | CASSWGQGNGYTF | TGTGCCAGCAGTTGGGGACAGGGTAATGGCTACACCTTC
TRBD2 | TRBJ2-7 | TRBV4-1 | few | CASSRSGGAYEQYF | TGCGCCAGCAGCCGTAGCGGGGGCGCCTACGAGCAGTACTTC
NA | TRBJ2-7 | TRBV2 | NA | CASRTGSSYEQYF | TGTGCCAGCAGGACAGGAAGCTCCTACGAGCAGTACTTC
NA | TRBJ1-1 | TRBV5-4 | NA | CASSTPGEAEAFF | TGTGCCAGCAGCACCCCGGGGGAAGCCGAAGCTTTCTTT
TRBD2 | TRBJ2-3 | TRBV4-1 | NA | CASSQPSTGTSWADTQYF | TGCGCCAGCAGCCAACCCTCTACCGGGACTAGCTGGGCAGATACGCAGTATTTT
TRBD1 | TRBJ2-7 | TRBV7-9 | NA | CASSLLGQGSSYEQYF | TGTGCCAGCAGCCTTTTGGGACAGGGAAGCTCCTACGAGCAGTACTTC
TRBD1 | TRBJ1-5 | TRBV28 | NA | CASSFFGGQGNNQPQHF | TGTGCCAGCAGTTTCTTCGGGGGACAGGGGAACAATCAGCCCCAGCATTTT
TRBD1 | TRBJ1-4 | TRBV18 | once | CASSPRDRGRGEKLFF | TGTGCCAGCTCACCTAGGGACAGGGGGCGCGGTGAAAAACTGTTTTTT
TRBD1 | TRBJ2-2 | TRBV19 | NA | CASSIGQGAKGTGELFF | TGTGCCAGTAGTATAGGACAGGGGGCAAAGGGCACCGGGGAGCTGTTTTTT
NA | TRBJ2-7 | TRBV5-5 | NA | CASSFGTGAYEQYF | TGTGCCAGCAGCTTCGGGACGGGAGCCTACGAGCAGTACTTC
NA | TRBJ2-3 | TRBV5-1 | NA | CASSLAVVQGSTDTQYF | TGCGCCAGCAGCTTGGCGGTGGTTCAGGGATCAACAGATACGCAGTATTTT
TRBD1 | TRBJ2-2 | TRBV7-8 | NA | CASRRQDRTGELFF | TGTGCCAGCCGTCGGCAGGACAGGACGGGGGAGCTGTTTTTT
TRBD1 | TRBJ1-5 | TRBV19 | NA | CASSMKGQGAGSNQPQHF | TGTGCCAGTAGTATGAAAGGACAGGGGGCCGGGAGCAATCAGCCCCAGCATTTT
TRBD1 | TRBJ2-1 | TRBV11-3 | few | CASSVGTGTYNEQFF | TGTGCCAGCAGCGTAGGGACAGGCACGTACAATGAGCAGTTCTTC
TRBD2 | TRBJ2-1 | TRBV24-1 | NA | CATSDPTSGDYNEQFF | TGTGCCACCAGTGATCCGACTAGCGGGGACTACAATGAGCAGTTCTTC
TRBD2 | TRBJ2-5 | TRBV3-1/TRBV3-2 | NA | CASSPFRGGPQETQYF | TGTGCCAGCAGCCCCTTTCGGGGGGGCCCCCAAGAGACCCAGTACTTC
NA | TRBJ2-7 | TRBV5-1 | NA | CASSFGGLYEQYF | TGCGCCAGCAGCTTCGGAGGTTTGTACGAGCAGTACTTC
NA | TRBJ1-4 | TRBV6-5 | NA | CASSYRGSTNEKLFF | TGTGCCAGCAGTTACAGGGGATCCACTAATGAAAAACTGTTTTTT
TRBD2 | TRBJ2-5 | TRBV9 | once | CASSSTSSGTQYF | TGTGCCAGCAGCTCGACTAGCTCAGGGACCCAGTACTTC
NA | TRBJ1-2 | TRBV19 | few | CASSVTTQGVYGYTF | TGTGCCAGTAGTGTTACCACACAGGGCGTCTATGGCTACACCTTC
NA | TRBJ2-3 | TRBV10-1 | NA | CASSESQLSGKQYF | TGCGCCAGCAGTGAGTCCCAACTCTCGGGGAAGCAGTATTTT
NA | TRBJ1-4 | TRBV5-8 | NA | CASSSIGGAGNEKLFF | TGTGCCAGCAGCTCCATTGGGGGGGCTGGTAATGAAAAACTGTTTTTT
NA | TRBJ1-4 | TRBV5-1 | once | CASSPAQNEKLFF | TGCGCCAGCAGCCCCGCTCAGAATGAAAAACTGTTTTTT
TRBD2 | TRBJ2-7 | TRBV6-5 | once | CASSPKRGGGYEQYF | TGTGCCAGCAGCCCGAAGCGGGGGGGCGGTTACGAGCAGTACTTC
TRBD2 | TRBJ2-1 | TRBV25-1 | NA | CASSEYTGGSYNEQFF | TGTGCCAGCAGTGAATATACGGGGGGGTCCTACAATGAGCAGTTCTTC
NA | TRBJ1-1 | TRBV29-1 | NA | CSVHTGLMNTEAFF | TGCAGCGTTCACACGGGGTTAATGAACACTGAAGCTTTCTTT
TRBD1 | TRBJ1-2 | TRBV6-1 | once | CASSVRLGQGSNYGYTF | TGTGCCAGCAGTGTGCGGTTAGGACAGGGATCGAACTATGGCTACACCTTC
NA | TRBJ2-2 | TRBV5-1 | few | CASSLQGLANTGELFF | TGCGCCAGCAGCTTGCAGGGTCTAGCGAACACCGGGGAGCTGTTTTTT
NA | TRBJ1-4 | TRBV2 | few | CASTPREGRVEKLFF | TGTGCCAGCACCCCCCGGGAGGGCAGGGTGGAAAAACTGTTTTTT
NA | TRBJ2-5 | TRBV9 | once | CASSAPLSSGEETQYF | TGTGCCAGCAGCGCCCCCCTTTCCTCAGGGGAAGAGACCCAGTACTTC
TRBD1 | TRBJ1-5 | TRBV2 | NA | CASSARTGGTQPQHF | TGTGCCAGCAGTGCTCGGACAGGGGGCACTCAGCCCCAGCATTTT
NA | TRBJ2-7 | TRBV6-5 | NA | CASSRQGGAYEQYF | TGTGCCAGCAGCCGGCAGGGGGGAGCCTACGAGCAGTACTTC
NA | TRBJ1-1 | TRBV5-1 | NA | CASSLDFQNTEAFF | TGCGCCAGCAGCCTAGACTTTCAGAACACTGAAGCTTTCTTT
TRBD2 | TRBJ2-1 | TRBV7-3 | NA | CASSLGTGAGGEQFF | TGTGCCAGCAGCTTAGGTACAGGAGCGGGGGGTGAGCAGTTCTTC
TRBD1 | TRBJ1-1 | TRBV30 | NA | CAWKDRGVYTEAFF | TGTGCCTGGAAGGACAGGGGGGTTTACACTGAAGCTTTCTTT